This T cell receptor (beta chain) was captured in a study of OX40 agonist ivuxolimab in advanced cancers. The V segment lost 5 bases and the J segment 5 bases; nucleotides outside the gene matches: 7. CDR1 and CDR2 (germline): SGHNT, YYREEE (reference sequence). CDR3 length equals 14 residues. This table comes from immunoSEQ multiplex PCR, and its TCRdb copy is limited to in-frame clones, with some not included. The sample shows just under 65,000 clones, 91% of them seen only once. Sequencing used CD4+ or CD8+ T cells sorted from blood, obtained in a trial of the OX40 agonist ivuxolimab. V usage is TRBV5-4 and J usage is TRBJ1-1; 9 bases line up with TRBD1. The TCR comes from an adult with an advanced solid tumor such as melanoma, head and neck, liver or kidney cancer. CDR3 coding DNA: TGTGCCAGCAGTCCCGGGACAGGGTGGACTGAAGCTTTCTTT. The encoded protein is CASSPGTGWTEAFF.